These 15 T cell receptor beta chains originate from one sample sequenced in a study of blood T cell repertoires in COVID-19 (dated by TCRdb to the early 2020s). Libraries came from the immunoSEQ multiplex PCR assay. What TCRdb holds here is the immuneACCESS table cut down to in-frame rearrangements. Part of the clones is not present; checked against another copy, under half of the missing clones reflect an unresolved V gene, and the others are unexplained. This sample comprises around 130,000 clones, around nine tenths of them detected only once. Around 18% of the sample belongs to the ten largest clones. The sequenced material came from peripheral blood. These receptors were taken from a man aged 50-59 years with active or convalescent COVID-19.

The genes are TRBV5-1 and TRBJ1-4; 8 bases match TRBD1. V dropped 3 bases and J dropped 8; count of bases not matched to a gene: 6. The CDR3 contains 14 residues. Germline V gene sequence: CDR1 SGHRS, CDR2 YFSETQ. This CDR3 reads CASSSQGAGEKLFF. Here the CDR3 DNA reads TGCGCCAGCAGCTCTCAGGGGGCCGGGGAAAAACTGTTTTTT.

The chain joins TRBV29-1 to TRBJ1-4, with 10 positions matching TRBD1. The junction had 6 bases not matched to a gene; V was cut back by 6 bases and J by 8 bases. The CDR3 contains 13 residues. Germline V CDR1 and CDR2: SQVTM, ANQGSEA. This CDR3 reads CSVMGTGEEKLFF. The CDR3 coding sequence is TGCAGCGTCATGGGGACAGGGGAGGAAAAACTGTTTTTT.

The rearrangement links TRBV30 to TRBJ2-7; the D is unclear. Trimming stripped 8 bases from V and 2 bases from J, with 16 bases between. This CDR3 is built from 13 residues. CDR1 is GTSNPN, CDR2 SVGIG, per germline (reference sequence). The CDR3 region has the DNA TGTGCCAGTAGCATAGGTAGTACCTACGAGCAGTACTTC. As protein: CASSIGSTYEQYF. Based on the CDR3 plus reference TRBV30 and TRBJ2-7, the full variable domain is SQTIHQWPATLVQPVGSPLSLECTVEGTSNPNLYWYRQAAGRGLQLLFYSVGIGQISSEVPQNLSASRPQDRQFILSSKKLLLSDSGFYLCASSIGSTYEQYFGPGTRLTVT.

The chain joins TRBV6-5 to TRBJ2-7; 10 bases map to TRBD2. There are 15 residues in the CDR3. Per the germline V gene, CDR1 is MNHEY and CDR2 is SVGAGI. V trimming: 8 bases; J trimming: 2 bases; junction bases outside the gene matches: 9. CDR3 sequence reads: CASVNLAGVAYEQYF. CDR3 DNA: TGTGCCAGCGTAAATCTAGCGGGAGTTGCCTACGAGCAGTACTTC.

V and J are TRBV6-5 and TRBJ2-7; 9 bases agree with TRBD1. J gave up 2 bases and V 5 bases, and 4 bases lay outside the gene matches. Germline CDR1 is MNHEY and CDR2 is SVGAGI. The CDR3 extends over 14 amino acids. The CDR3 protein is CASSTTGGAYEQYF. In DNA form, the CDR3 reads TGTGCCAGCAGTACGACAGGGGGAGCCTACGAGCAGTACTTC.

V usage is TRBV10-1 and J usage is TRBJ1-1; D call uncertain. The CDR3 has 12 residues. The germline CDR1 and CDR2 sequences are WNHNN and SYGVQD (reference sequence). V dropped 5 bases and J dropped 9 bases, with 13 bases sitting between them. CDR3 nucleotide sequence: TGCGCCAGCAGTACACAGATTCTCCAAGCTTTCTTT. Amino acids: CASSTQILQAFF.

V gene TRBV12-5 combines with J gene TRBJ1-1; TRBD1 is a possible D gene (5 bases). The CDR3 is 14 residues long. V was trimmed by 5 bases and J by 5 bases, leaving 15 bases between them. Germline V CDR1 and CDR2: LGHNT, FRNRAP. CDR3 in amino acids: CASGPGFLDTEAFF. DNA of the CDR3: TGTGCTAGTGGTCCAGGGTTTCTTGATACTGAAGCTTTCTTT.

This clone was observed once. The chain combines TRBV4-1 with TRBJ1-5; 8 nucleotides align to TRBD1. V lost 0 bases and J lost 3; bases outside the gene matches: 7. Germline CDR1 MGHRA, CDR2 YSYEKL. CDR3 size: 17 residues. The CDR3 loop is CASSQETGTGVNQPQHF. As DNA, the CDR3 is TGCGCCAGCAGCCAAGAGACCGGGACAGGAGTCAATCAGCCCCAGCATTTT.

This chain connects TRBV7-2 to TRBJ1-2; 7 positions match TRBD1. V lost 1 base to trimming and J lost 8 bases; unmatched junction nucleotides: 4. CDR1 is SGHTA, CDR2 FQGNSA, per germline. The CDR3 spans 13 residues. Here the CDR3 DNA reads TGTGCCAGCAGCTTAGAGACAGGGCGAGGCTACACCTTC. Its translation: CASSLETGRGYTF.

J is TRBJ1-6 and V is TRBV6-5; the D is unclear. Trimming took off 7 bases at V and 5 bases at J, with 15 bases between the two ends. The germline gives CDR1 MNHEY, CDR2 SVGAGI. The CDR3 extends over 15 amino acids. The CDR3 reads CASTFVGRDNSPLHF. The CDR3 bases are TGTGCCAGCACCTTTGTAGGGCGGGATAATTCACCCCTCCACTTT.

The V gene is TRBV5-6, the J gene TRBJ2-2; 7 positions match TRBD1. The V and J ends lost 4 bases and 6 bases, in that order; junction bases with no gene match: 12. From germline, CDR1 is SGHDT and CDR2 YYEEEE. The CDR3 contains 16 residues. The CDR3 sequence: CASSRTPGTASGELFF. CDR3 coding DNA: TGTGCCAGCAGCAGAACTCCCGGGACAGCTTCCGGGGAGCTGTTTTTT.

This chain links TRBV12-3 or TRBV12-4 with TRBJ1-2, with TRBD1 matching 7 bases. CDR3 size: 13 residues. V gave up 6 bases and J gave up 4 bases; unmatched junction bases: 5. In DNA, the CDR3 is TGTGCCAGCAGCCGTGACAGGGTCTATGGCTACACCTTC. This translates into CASSRDRVYGYTF.

The J gene is TRBJ2-7, the V gene TRBV7-2; 9 positions agree with TRBD2. The CDR3 runs 18 residues. V lost 3 bases to trimming and J lost 2 bases; unmatched junction nucleotides: 14. Looked up from germline, CDR1 is SGHTA and CDR2 is FQGNSA. CDR3 sequence: CASSFTRVGAGGTYEQYF. The CDR3 region has the DNA TGTGCCAGCAGCTTTACCCGCGTTGGGGCGGGGGGGACCTACGAGCAGTACTTC.

Note on this clone: Different DNA sequences within this sample yield the same CDR3. This chain links TRBV5-1 with TRBJ2-3, with 11 bases that match TRBD2. The junction had 0 bases not matched to a gene; V was cut back by 0 bases and J by 0 bases. The CDR3 is 16 residues long. Germline lookup yields CDR1 SGHRS and CDR2 YFSETQ. For the CDR3, the DNA is TGCGCCAGCAGCTTGGGACTAGCGGGAAGCACAGATACGCAGTATTTT. Amino acids: CASSLGLAGSTDTQYF.

The chain employs TRBV4-2 and TRBJ1-4, with 8 bases lining up with TRBD1. The V segment lost 0 bases and the J segment 8 bases; nucleotides outside the gene matches: 11. CDR3 length: 17 amino acids. Germline CDR1 is LGHNA and CDR2 is YNFKEQ. The CDR3 reads CASSQDSPPTGGEKLFF. DNA of the CDR3: TGTGCCAGCAGCCAAGATTCCCCCCCAACAGGGGGGGAAAAACTGTTTTTT.